This T cell receptor (beta chain) was identified in a study of blood T cells in healthy people across ages (dated by TCRdb to 2014 to 2015). About the investigation overall: In model experiments, template switching captured roughly one uniquely barcoded TCR beta cDNA molecule for every two T cells. To track age-related changes in TCR beta repertoire diversity, the study relied on deep sequencing normalized with unique cDNA molecular identifiers. Donors were grouped into four age groups: young (average 16 years), middle-aged (about 38), aged (approximately 67) and long-lived (around 80). To avoid experimental bias, donors of different ages were randomly spread across the sequencing lanes. The study analyzed two additional independent replicas of 1 million unique cDNA reads from the same blood draw for two donors, one aged 18 to 30 and one aged 80 or older.

On this clonotype itself: Which antigen it targets is not known. Base qualities are not at hand, and no much larger clone is one base apart.

General findings and caveats noted by the study authors: The long-lived group showed more naive CD4+ T cells, fewer expanded clones and increased TCR diversity than the aged group, suggesting age selection. Observed TCR beta diversity per million T cells fell roughly linearly with age, and a significant reduction was already apparent by age about 36. A strong correlation was found between observed TCR beta diversity and the percentage of naive T cells measured by flow cytometry. Since profiling was done on bulk unsorted PBMCs, naive and antigen-experienced compartments could not be conclusively compared. Estimates of total diversity from one million sequenced T cells were regarded as lower bounds and underestimates. Donor CMV infection status was unknown, potentially confounding age-related changes in expanded clonotypes.

Library creation used 5' RACE. Sequenced on an Illumina HiSeq 2500. A second PCR of about 6 to 12 cycles was performed with a sample-barcoded 5' primer and a J-beta primer mix. A unique molecular identifier was introduced onto each TCR beta cDNA molecule by a template-switch 5' adaptor carrying 12 random nucleotides. Each sample yielded at least 3 million CDR3-containing paired-end reads. First-strand cDNA synthesis was performed from all RNA using the Mint cDNA synthesis kit, with priming by a TRBC-specific oligonucleotide. After uracil-DNA glycosylase treatment, a first 18-cycle PCR used universal primers M1SS and BC2_uni_R on all cDNA. The authors' analysis ran thus. Normalization of each sample was performed by random selection of 1 million high-quality reads, each carrying a distinct molecular identifier. Reads with shared molecular identifiers were discarded instead of being binned into consensus sequences. MiTCR, run with a Q25 quality threshold and the strictest error-elimination algorithm, handled CDR3 identification, clonotype clustering and error correction. A nonparametric unseen species model using Euler transformation provided a lower-bound estimate of total TCR beta diversity. The raw public data were reprocessed by TCRdb itself: fastp quality trimming at Q25, MiXCR clonotype calling, in-frame beta chains only. Each entry is one CDR3 protein sequence, shown with its most common DNA and genes. The V and J calls were determined by TCRdb, not by the authors. Within this sample are about 1.6 million distinct CDR3 sequences, with about 35% of them counted one time only. Of the sample, approximately 11% is held by the ten largest clones.

Donors were 35 to 40 systemically healthy Caucasian individuals from Russia aged roughly 6 to 95 years. Approximately 9.3 milliliters of peripheral blood were drawn from each donor into EDTA-treated Vacutainer tubes. Ficoll-Paque density-gradient centrifugation was used to isolate PBMCs, with at least 7 million per sample. Trizol reagent was used to extract total RNA from PBMCs, with at least 6 micrograms per sample. For every donor, flow cytometry on a PBMC aliquot measured the percentage of naive CD45RAhigh/CD27high T cells. The sample was blood. The sequence derives from a woman aged 25-40 years in good health.

The base sequence is TGTGCCACCAGCAGCAGGGGGAACACCGGGGAGCTGTTTTTT. Translated, it reads CATSSRGNTGELFF. The chain is assembled from TRBV15 and TRBJ2-2, and possibly TRBD1, on 6 matching bases. CDR1 LNHNV and CDR2 YYDKDF are derived from the germline V gene (reference sequence). V drops 3 bases and J drops 1 base, leaving 6 bases in between. The CDR3 measures 14 amino acids from cysteine to phenylalanine. Only the CDR3 DNA stays, 42 bases, in frame from base 1.